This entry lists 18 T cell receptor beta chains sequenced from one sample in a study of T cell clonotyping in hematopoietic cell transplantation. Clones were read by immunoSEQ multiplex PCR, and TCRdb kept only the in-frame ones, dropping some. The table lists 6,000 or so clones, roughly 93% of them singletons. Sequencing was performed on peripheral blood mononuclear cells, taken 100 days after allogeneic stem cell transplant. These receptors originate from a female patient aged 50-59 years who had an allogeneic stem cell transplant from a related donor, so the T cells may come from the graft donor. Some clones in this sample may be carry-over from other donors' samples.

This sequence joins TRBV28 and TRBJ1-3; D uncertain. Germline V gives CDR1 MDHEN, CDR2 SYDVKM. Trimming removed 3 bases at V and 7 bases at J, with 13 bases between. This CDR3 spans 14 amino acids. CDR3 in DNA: TGTGCCAGCAGTTTGCTACAGTCCTACAACACCATATATTTT. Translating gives CASSLLQSYNTIYF. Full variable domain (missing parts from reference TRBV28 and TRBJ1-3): DVKVTQSSRYLVKRTGEKVFLECVQDMDHENMFWYRQDPGLGLRLIYFSYDVKMKEKGDIPEGYSVSREKKERFSLILESASTNQTSMYLCASSLLQSYNTIYFGEGSWLTVV.

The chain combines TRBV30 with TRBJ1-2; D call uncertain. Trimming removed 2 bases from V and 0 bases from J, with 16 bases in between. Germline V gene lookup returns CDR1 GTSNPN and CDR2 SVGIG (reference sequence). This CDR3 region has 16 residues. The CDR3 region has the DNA TGTGCCTGGAGTAGGATCTCAGCAGTTCCTAACTATGGCTACACCTTC. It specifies CAWSRISAVPNYGYTF. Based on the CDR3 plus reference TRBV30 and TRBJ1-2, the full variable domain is SQTIHQWPATLVQPVGSPLSLECTVEGTSNPNLYWYRQAAGRGLQLLFYSVGIGQISSEVPQNLSASRPQDRQFILSSKKLLLSDSGFYLCAWSRISAVPNYGYTFGSGTRLTVV.

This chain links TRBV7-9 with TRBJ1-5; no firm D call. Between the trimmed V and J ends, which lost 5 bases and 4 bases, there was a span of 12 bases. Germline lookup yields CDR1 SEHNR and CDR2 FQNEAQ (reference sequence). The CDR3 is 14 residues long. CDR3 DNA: TGTGCCAGCAGCGAGAGGACGGAGAATCAGCCCCAGCATTTT. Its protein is CASSERTENQPQHF.

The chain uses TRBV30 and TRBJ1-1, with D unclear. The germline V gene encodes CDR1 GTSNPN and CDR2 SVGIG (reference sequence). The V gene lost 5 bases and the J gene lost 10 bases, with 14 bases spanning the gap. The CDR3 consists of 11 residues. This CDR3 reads CAWSLAGGAFF. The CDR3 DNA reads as TGTGCCTGGTCGCTGGCAGGAGGAGCTTTCTTT.

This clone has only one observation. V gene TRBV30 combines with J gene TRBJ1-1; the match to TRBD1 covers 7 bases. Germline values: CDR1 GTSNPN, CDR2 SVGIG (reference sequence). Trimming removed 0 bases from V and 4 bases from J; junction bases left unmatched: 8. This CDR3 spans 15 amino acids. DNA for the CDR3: TGTGCCTGGAGTGTAGATTCGACAGGGCGCACTGAAGCTTTCTTT. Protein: CAWSVDSTGRTEAFF.

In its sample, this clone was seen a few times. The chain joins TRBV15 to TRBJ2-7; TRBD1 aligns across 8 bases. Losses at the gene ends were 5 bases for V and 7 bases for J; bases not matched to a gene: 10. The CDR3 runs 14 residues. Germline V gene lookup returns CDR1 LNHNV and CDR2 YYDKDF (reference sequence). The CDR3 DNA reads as TGTGCCACCAGCCAGCCTGGGAGACAGGGGGAGCAGTACTTC. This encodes CATSQPGRQGEQYF.

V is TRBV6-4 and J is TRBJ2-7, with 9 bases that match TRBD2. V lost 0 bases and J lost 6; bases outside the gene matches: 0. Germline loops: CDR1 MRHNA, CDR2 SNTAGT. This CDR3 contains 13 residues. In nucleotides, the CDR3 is TGTGCCAGCAGTGACTCGACTAGCGGCGAGCAGTACTTC. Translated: CASSDSTSGEQYF.

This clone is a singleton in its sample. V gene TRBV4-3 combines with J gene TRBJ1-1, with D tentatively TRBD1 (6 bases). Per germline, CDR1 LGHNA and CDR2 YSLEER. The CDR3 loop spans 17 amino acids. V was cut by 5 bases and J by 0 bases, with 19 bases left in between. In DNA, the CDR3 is TGCGCCAGCAGCTTCTGGGGGGCAGGGGACATGAACACTGAAGCTTTCTTT. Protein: CASSFWGAGDMNTEAFF.

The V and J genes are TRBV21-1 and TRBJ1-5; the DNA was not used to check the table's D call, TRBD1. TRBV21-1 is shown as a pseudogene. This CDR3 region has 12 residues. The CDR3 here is CASSKQGQPQHF. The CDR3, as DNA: TGTGCCAGCAGCAAACAGGGTCAGCCCCAGCATTTT.

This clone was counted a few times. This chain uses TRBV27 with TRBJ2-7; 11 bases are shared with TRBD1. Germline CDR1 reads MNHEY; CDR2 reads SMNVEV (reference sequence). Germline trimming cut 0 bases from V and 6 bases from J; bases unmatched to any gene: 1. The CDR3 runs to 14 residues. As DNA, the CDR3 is TGTGCCAGCAGTTTATCTGGGACAGGGGGCGAGCAGTACTTC. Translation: CASSLSGTGGEQYF.

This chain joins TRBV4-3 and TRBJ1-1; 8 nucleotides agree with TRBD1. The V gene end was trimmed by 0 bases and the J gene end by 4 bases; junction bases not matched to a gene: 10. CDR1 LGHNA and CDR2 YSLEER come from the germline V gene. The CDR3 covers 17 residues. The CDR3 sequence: CASSQDFGRGLRTEAFF. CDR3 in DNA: TGCGCCAGCAGCCAAGATTTTGGCAGGGGGCTTCGCACTGAAGCTTTCTTT.

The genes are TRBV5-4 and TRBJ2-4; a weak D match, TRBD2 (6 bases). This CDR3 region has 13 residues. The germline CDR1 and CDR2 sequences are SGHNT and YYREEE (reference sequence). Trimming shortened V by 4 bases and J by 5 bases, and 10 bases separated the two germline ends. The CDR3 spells CASSQSGENIQYF. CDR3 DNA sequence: TGTGCCAGCAGCCAATCGGGGGAAAACATTCAGTACTTC.

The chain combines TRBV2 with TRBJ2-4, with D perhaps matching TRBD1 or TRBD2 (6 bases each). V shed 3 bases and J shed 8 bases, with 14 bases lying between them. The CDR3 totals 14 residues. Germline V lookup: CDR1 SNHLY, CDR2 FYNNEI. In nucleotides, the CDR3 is TGTGCCAGCAGTGATGAACAGGGAGGACACATTCAGTACTTC. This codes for CASSDEQGGHIQYF.

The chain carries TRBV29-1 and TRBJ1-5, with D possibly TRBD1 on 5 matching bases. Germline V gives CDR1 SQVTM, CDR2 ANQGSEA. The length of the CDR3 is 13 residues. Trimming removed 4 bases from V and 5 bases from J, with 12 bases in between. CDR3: CSVGMRGDQPQHF. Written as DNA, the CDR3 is TGCAGCGTTGGGATGCGGGGGGATCAGCCCCAGCATTTT. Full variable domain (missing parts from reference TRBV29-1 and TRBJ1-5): SAVISQKPSRDICQRGTSLTIQCQVDSQVTMMFWYRQQPGQSLTLIATANQGSEATYESGFVIDKFPISRPNLTFSTLTVSNMSPEDSSIYLCSVGMRGDQPQHFGDGTRLSIL.

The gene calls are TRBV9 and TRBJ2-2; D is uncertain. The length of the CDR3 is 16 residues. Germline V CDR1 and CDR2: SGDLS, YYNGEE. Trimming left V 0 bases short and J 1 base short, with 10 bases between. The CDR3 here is CASSVGMEMNTGELFF. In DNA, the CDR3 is TGTGCCAGCAGCGTAGGGATGGAGATGAACACCGGGGAGCTGTTTTTT.

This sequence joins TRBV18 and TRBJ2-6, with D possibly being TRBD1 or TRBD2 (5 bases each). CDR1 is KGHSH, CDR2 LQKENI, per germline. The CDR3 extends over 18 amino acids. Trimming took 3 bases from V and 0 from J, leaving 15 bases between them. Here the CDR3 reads CASSPRTVGTSGANVLTF. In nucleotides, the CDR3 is TGTGCCAGCTCACCGAGAACCGTAGGGACCTCTGGGGCCAACGTCCTGACTTTC.

The CDR3 reads CAWSRQLAPSWAPSKQYF. DNA of the CDR3: TGTGCCTGGAGCCGACAGTTGGCCCCTTCGTGGGCCCCTTCGAAGCAGTACTTC. This chain uses TRBV30 with TRBJ2-7, with D tentatively TRBD1 (5 bases). The CDR3 runs 18 residues. V shed 3 bases and J shed 8 bases, with 32 bases lying between them. Per germline, CDR1 GTSNPN and CDR2 SVGIG (reference sequence).

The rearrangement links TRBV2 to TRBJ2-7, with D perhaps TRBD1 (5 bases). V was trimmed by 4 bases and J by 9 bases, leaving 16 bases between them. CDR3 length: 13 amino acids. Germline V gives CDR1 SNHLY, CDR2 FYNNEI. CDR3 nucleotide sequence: TGTGCCAGCAGTGTAGGAGCAGGGAAGGCGCAGTACTTC. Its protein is CASSVGAGKAQYF.